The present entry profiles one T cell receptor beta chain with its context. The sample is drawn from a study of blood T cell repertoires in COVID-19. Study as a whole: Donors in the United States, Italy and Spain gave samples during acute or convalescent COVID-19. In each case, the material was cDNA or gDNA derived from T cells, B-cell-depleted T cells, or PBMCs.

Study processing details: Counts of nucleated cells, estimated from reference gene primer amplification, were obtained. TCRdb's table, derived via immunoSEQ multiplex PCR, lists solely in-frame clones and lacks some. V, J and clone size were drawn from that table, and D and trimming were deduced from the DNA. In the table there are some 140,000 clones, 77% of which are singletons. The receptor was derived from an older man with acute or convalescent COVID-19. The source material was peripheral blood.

In DNA, the CDR3 is TGTGCCAGCAGCTTAGCCGCAGTTGGAAACACCATATATTTT. Amino acids: CASSLAAVGNTIYF. This chain connects TRBV7-2 to TRBJ1-3; D call uncertain. V shed 0 bases and J shed 3 bases, with 6 bases lying between them. Germline CDR1 and CDR2: SGHTA and FQGNSA. This CDR3 region has 14 residues.